This passage covers 8 T cell receptor beta chains from one sample sequenced in a study of spatial heterogeneity in lung cancer. TCRdb re-analysed the 5' RACE reads in MiXCR, keeping a single row per CDR3 protein. The sample has about 21,000 distinct CDR3 sequences; approximately 4.4% are singletons. This sample's time point: sample taken at primary tumor resection. Frozen PBMC, nontumor lung or tumor provided whole RNA, which was sequenced unsorted. Sequenced material: PBMCs, taken at surgery. Receptor source: a male donor with early-stage non-small cell lung cancer.

This clonotype was observed at least ten times. This rearrangement joins TRBV30 to TRBJ1-6; D is perhaps TRBD1 (6 bases). The CDR3 contains 13 residues. V was trimmed by 3 bases and J by 7 bases, leaving 10 bases between them. The germline gives CDR1 GTSNPN, CDR2 SVGIG (reference sequence). The CDR3 reads CAWSETGNSPLHF. The DNA for the CDR3 is TGTGCCTGGAGCGAAACAGGGAATTCACCCCTCCACTTT.

This clonotype was seen ten or more times. The CDR3 region has the DNA TGCGCCAGCAGCTGGAGGGTTGGCTACGAGCAGTACTTC. Protein sequence: CASSWRVGYEQYF. This chain joins TRBV5-1 and TRBJ2-7, with D possibly being TRBD2 (6 bases). The CDR3 extends over 13 amino acids. V shed 3 bases and J shed 3 bases, with 10 bases lying between them. Germline values: CDR1 SGHRS, CDR2 YFSETQ. Filled out from reference TRBV5-1 and TRBJ2-7, the complete variable domain reads KAGVTQTPRYLIKTRGQQVTLSCSPISGHRSVSWYQQTPGQGLQFLFEYFSETQRNKGNFPGRFSGRQFSNSRSEMNVSTLELGDSALYLCASSWRVGYEQYFGPGTRLTVT.

This clonotype turned up a few times. The V gene is TRBV6-5, the J gene TRBJ2-6; 9 bases map to TRBD2. The CDR3 loop spans 17 amino acids. Germline V CDR1 and CDR2: MNHEY, SVGAGI. After removal of 5 bases from V and 2 bases from J, the junction contained 7 bases not matched to a gene. The DNA for the CDR3 is TGTGCCAGCAGTCCGCTAGCGGGGCACGCTGGGGCCAACGTCCTGACTTTC. Translating it yields CASSPLAGHAGANVLTF.

This clonotype was seen repeatedly, ten times or more. The genes are TRBV2 and TRBJ2-1, with D tentatively TRBD2 (5 bases). The V and J ends lost 11 bases and 0 bases respectively, with 8 bases between them. Germline V gives CDR1 SNHLY, CDR2 FYNNEI. The CDR3 consists of 12 residues. The DNA for the CDR3 is TGTGCCGGTAGCGTCTCCTACAATGAGCAGTTCTTC. It yields the protein CAGSVSYNEQFF.

In this sample, this clonotype turned up a few times. The chain links TRBV12-3 or TRBV12-4 to TRBJ1-2; unclear D gene. This CDR3 comprises 13 residues. V dropped 3 bases and J dropped 8 bases, with 13 bases sitting between them. The CDR3 DNA follows: TGTGCCAGCAGTTTCGGACGCCCTTGGGGCTACACCTTC. It yields the protein CASSFGRPWGYTF.

This clonotype showed up many times. The chain recombines TRBV11-2 with TRBJ2-5, with D uncertain. V lost 6 bases to trimming and J lost 1 base, with 9 bases between them. In germline, CDR1 is SGHAT, CDR2 FQNNGV. The CDR3 spans 13 residues. CDR3 residues: CASSQDSQETQYF. The CDR3 DNA reads as TGTGCCAGCAGTCAAGATTCCCAAGAGACCCAGTACTTC.

This clonotype was observed many times. J is TRBJ1-1 and V is TRBV18, with 7 bases matching TRBD1. This CDR3 has 16 amino acids. CDR1 and CDR2 (germline): KGHSH, LQKENI. V lost 2 bases and J lost 5; bases outside the gene matches: 11. CDR3 bases: TGTGCCAGCTCACCATCCCCACAGGGGTCGAGAACTGAAGCTTTCTTT. Residues: CASSPSPQGSRTEAFF.

Notes on this clonotype: At one end the junction does not follow the germline gene, possibly because of a read error. The V call is TRBV7-9, the J call TRBJ1-1; 8 positions match TRBD1. The CDR3 has 13 residues. Per the germline V gene, CDR1 is SEHNR and CDR2 is FQNEAQ (reference sequence). The CDR3 nucleotides are TGTGCCAACAGCCCCGACAGGGGAACTGAAGCTTTCTTT. It specifies CANSPDRGTEAFF.